These T cell receptor beta chains were read from a single sample in a study of blood T cell repertoires in COVID-19. Here immunoSEQ multiplex PCR was the method, and the copy in TCRdb shows in-frame clones only, minus some. The table records over 45,000 clones, 75% to 90% of them present only once. Material for sequencing was peripheral blood. These receptors all come from a man between 70 and 80 years old with acute or convalescent COVID-19. The CDR3 runs from the conserved cysteine through the conserved F or W. The order of the fields is D gene, clone size, V gene, CDR3 length, J gene, CDR3 protein, CDR3 DNA. The D gene is left open where the match is weak. A row's size may be missing; if present it is once, few, many or a size class.

D gene: .
clone size: .
V gene: TRBV10-3
CDR3 length: 15
J gene: TRBJ2-2
CDR3 protein: CAISRGATNTGELFF
CDR3 DNA: TGTGCCATTTCCCGAGGAGCGACGAACACCGGGGAGCTGTTTTTT

D gene: TRBD1
clone size: .
V gene: TRBV12-3/TRBV12-4
CDR3 length: 11
J gene: TRBJ1-1
CDR3 protein: CASTLDRVAFF
CDR3 DNA: TGTGCCAGCACCTTGGACAGGGTAGCTTTCTTT

D gene: TRBD1
clone size: .
V gene: TRBV19
CDR3 length: 13
J gene: TRBJ2-5
CDR3 protein: CASRVTGAETQYF
CDR3 DNA: TGTGCCAGTAGGGTAACAGGGGCCGAGACCCAGTACTTC

D gene: .
clone size: .
V gene: TRBV30
CDR3 length: 13
J gene: TRBJ1-1
CDR3 protein: CAWSVSRDTEAFF
CDR3 DNA: TGTGCCTGGAGTGTAAGTCGGGACACTGAAGCTTTCTTT

D gene: TRBD2
clone size: .
V gene: TRBV2
CDR3 length: 16
J gene: TRBJ2-7
CDR3 protein: CASSLGAGGIIYEQYF
CDR3 DNA: TGTGCCAGCAGCTTGGGAGCGGGAGGGATAATTTACGAGCAGTACTTC

D gene: TRBD2
clone size: .
V gene: TRBV6-2/TRBV6-3
CDR3 length: 15
J gene: TRBJ2-1
CDR3 protein: CASSLAGGPHNEQFF
CDR3 DNA: TGTGCCAGCAGTTTAGCGGGGGGGCCCCACAATGAGCAGTTCTTC

D gene: TRBD1
clone size: .
V gene: TRBV4-2
CDR3 length: 15
J gene: TRBJ1-5
CDR3 protein: CASSQADRGHQPQHF
CDR3 DNA: TGTGCCAGCAGCCAAGCGGACAGGGGGCATCAGCCCCAGCATTTT

D gene: TRBD2
clone size: .
V gene: TRBV5-5
CDR3 length: 15
J gene: TRBJ2-7
CDR3 protein: CASSRLLAGPYEQYF
CDR3 DNA: TGTGCCAGCAGCCGCTTACTAGCGGGACCCTACGAGCAGTACTTC

D gene: TRBD1
clone size: .
V gene: TRBV6-2/TRBV6-3
CDR3 length: 14
J gene: TRBJ1-2
CDR3 protein: CASSLTTGSGGYTF
CDR3 DNA: TGTGCCAGCAGCCTTACGACAGGGTCTGGGGGCTACACCTTC

D gene: .
clone size: .
V gene: TRBV12-3/TRBV12-4
CDR3 length: 13
J gene: TRBJ1-1
CDR3 protein: CASSWTENTEAFF
CDR3 DNA: TGTGCCAGCAGTTGGACTGAGAACACTGAAGCTTTCTTT

D gene: .
clone size: .
V gene: TRBV10-3
CDR3 length: 14
J gene: TRBJ1-1
CDR3 protein: CAISDSTGFTEAFF
CDR3 DNA: TGTGCCATCAGTGACTCTACAGGGTTCACTGAAGCTTTCTTT

D gene: TRBD1
clone size: few
V gene: TRBV6-6
CDR3 length: 14
J gene: TRBJ1-5
CDR3 protein: CASRNDREYQPQHF
CDR3 DNA: TGTGCCAGCAGGAATGACAGGGAATACCAGCCCCAGCATTTT

D gene: TRBD1
clone size: .
V gene: TRBV11-2
CDR3 length: 15
J gene: TRBJ2-2
CDR3 protein: CASSVDRGSTGELFF
CDR3 DNA: TGTGCCAGCAGCGTGGACAGGGGGTCCACCGGGGAGCTGTTTTTT

D gene: .
clone size: .
V gene: TRBV19
CDR3 length: 13
J gene: TRBJ1-4
CDR3 protein: CASSSPIREKLFF
CDR3 DNA: TGTGCCAGTAGTTCTCCTATCCGTGAAAAACTGTTTTTT

D gene: TRBD1
clone size: .
V gene: TRBV6-5
CDR3 length: 14
J gene: TRBJ2-5
CDR3 protein: CASSSDRASETQYF
CDR3 DNA: TGTGCCAGCTCCTCGGACAGGGCGAGTGAGACCCAGTACTTC

D gene: TRBD1
clone size: .
V gene: TRBV4-2
CDR3 length: 18
J gene: TRBJ2-6
CDR3 protein: CASSPTGQSTLGSNVLTF
CDR3 DNA: TGTGCCAGCAGCCCCACGGGACAGTCGACTCTGGGGTCCAACGTCCTGACTTTC

D gene: TRBD1
clone size: .
V gene: TRBV7-2
CDR3 length: 16
J gene: TRBJ1-5
CDR3 protein: CASSPLGQLSLEPQHF
CDR3 DNA: TGTGCCAGCAGCCCCCTGGGACAGCTATCTCTTGAGCCCCAGCATTTT

D gene: .
clone size: many
V gene: TRBV7-9
CDR3 length: 14
J gene: TRBJ2-6
CDR3 protein: CASMTVSGANVLTF
CDR3 DNA: TGTGCCAGCATGACTGTATCTGGGGCCAACGTCCTGACTTTC

D gene: .
clone size: few
V gene: TRBV5-4
CDR3 length: 14
J gene: TRBJ2-3
CDR3 protein: CASSLAPLTDTQYF
CDR3 DNA: TGTGCCAGCAGCTTGGCCCCCCTCACAGATACGCAGTATTTT

D gene: .
clone size: .
V gene: TRBV14
CDR3 length: 16
J gene: TRBJ2-1
CDR3 protein: CASSQVLGATWTEQFF
CDR3 DNA: TGTGCCAGCAGCCAAGTGCTGGGGGCCACGTGGACTGAGCAGTTCTTC

D gene: TRBD1
clone size: .
V gene: TRBV19
CDR3 length: 16
J gene: TRBJ1-6
CDR3 protein: CASSMAPGQIYSPLHF
CDR3 DNA: TGTGCCAGTAGTATGGCCCCGGGACAGATTTATTCACCCCTCCACTTT

D gene: .
clone size: .
V gene: TRBV7-9
CDR3 length: 15
J gene: TRBJ1-1
CDR3 protein: CASSLDRAANTEAFF
CDR3 DNA: TGTGCCAGCAGCTTAGACAGGGCTGCGAACACTGAAGCTTTCTTT

D gene: TRBD1
clone size: few
V gene: TRBV7-6
CDR3 length: 17
J gene: TRBJ1-1
CDR3 protein: CASSLGVGAGGLAEAFF
CDR3 DNA: TGTGCCAGCAGCTTAGGTGTGGGGGCAGGGGGCTTAGCTGAAGCTTTCTTT

D gene: TRBD2
clone size: .
V gene: TRBV4-1
CDR3 length: 17
J gene: TRBJ2-5
CDR3 protein: CASSPSTSGNLQETQYF
CDR3 DNA: TGCGCCAGCAGCCCTTCGACTAGCGGAAACCTCCAAGAGACCCAGTACTTC

D gene: TRBD1
clone size: .
V gene: TRBV18
CDR3 length: 16
J gene: TRBJ1-3
CDR3 protein: CASSPDRGNSGNTIYF
CDR3 DNA: TGTGCCAGCTCACCTGACAGGGGCAACTCTGGAAACACCATATATTTT

D gene: .
clone size: .
V gene: TRBV28
CDR3 length: 15
J gene: TRBJ1-6
CDR3 protein: CASSFLQGRNSPLHF
CDR3 DNA: TGTGCCAGCAGTTTCTTGCAGGGGCGGAATTCACCCCTCCACTTT